Following are 17 T cell receptor beta chains from one sample sequenced in a study of CD8 T cells in Susac syndrome. Random hexamers primed reverse transcription of about 0.45 to 1 ug RNA. TCRdb analysed the immunoSEQ multiplex PCR reads with MiXCR anew, one entry per CDR3 protein. The profile covers about 130,000 distinct CDR3 sequences, with 95% appearing a single time and around 0.2% taken by the ten largest. The source material was CD8+ T cells from PBMCs. Source of these receptors: a human donor with Susac syndrome.

V gene TRBV7-2 combines with J gene TRBJ2-1; 16 bases are a match to TRBD2. Germline V gives CDR1 SGHTA, CDR2 FQGNSA. Losses at the gene ends were 5 bases for V and 9 bases for J; bases not matched to a gene: 13. This CDR3 has 18 residues. The CDR3 here is CASSLGLAGGPRVAEQFF. CDR3 sequence (DNA): TGTGCCAGCAGCCTGGGACTAGCGGGAGGGCCAAGGGTAGCTGAGCAGTTCTTC. Based on the CDR3 plus reference TRBV7-2 and TRBJ2-1, the full variable domain is GAGVSQSPSNKVTEKGKDVELRCDPISGHTALYWYRQSLGQGLEFLIYFQGNSAPDKSGLPSDRFSAERTGGSVSTLTIQRTQQEDSAVYLCASSLGLAGGPRVAEQFFGPGTRLTVL.

This chain links TRBV20-1 with TRBJ2-7; D perhaps matches TRBD1 (6 bases). CDR1 and CDR2 from the germline V gene are DFQATT and SNEGSKA (reference sequence). The V and J ends lost 0 bases and 4 bases respectively, with 13 bases between them. The CDR3 consists of 14 residues. DNA for the CDR3: TGCAGTGCTAGAGATGGTGGACAGCCTTACGAGCAGTACTTC. Amino acid sequence: CSARDGGQPYEQYF.

CDR3 region: CASSLTGRYNEQFF. DNA of the CDR3: TGCGCCAGCAGCTTGACAGGGAGGTACAATGAGCAGTTCTTC. The gene calls are TRBV5-1 and TRBJ2-1, with D possibly being TRBD1 or TRBD2 (6 bases each). The CDR3 sequence is 14 residues long. Trimming shortened V by 1 base and J by 4 bases, and 9 bases separated the two germline ends. CDR1 is SGHRS, CDR2 YFSETQ, per germline.

The chain couples TRBV2 to TRBJ2-1; 8 bases align to TRBD2. The CDR3 is 16 residues long. Germline trimming cut 7 bases from V and 0 bases from J; bases unmatched to any gene: 8. Germline CDR1 is SNHLY and CDR2 is FYNNEI. The CDR3 DNA is TGTGCCAGCACCCCTGAAGCGGGGGCCTCCTACAATGAGCAGTTCTTC. It translates to CASTPEAGASYNEQFF.

J is TRBJ2-2 and V is TRBV7-9; D not certain. The length of the CDR3 is 12 residues. V lost 11 bases, J lost 1 base, and 8 bases lay in between. CDR1 SEHNR and CDR2 FQNEAQ come from the germline V gene (reference sequence). In DNA, the CDR3 is TGTGCCGGGAACTTGAACACCGGGGAGCTGTTTTTT. Its protein is CAGNLNTGELFF.

The gene calls are TRBV6-1 and TRBJ1-5; D call uncertain. Germline CDR1 is MNHNS and CDR2 is SASEGT. Between the trimmed V and J ends, which lost 5 bases and 7 bases, there was a span of 12 bases. The CDR3 covers 13 residues. The CDR3 loop reads CASSTFATQPQHF. The CDR3 DNA reads as TGTGCCAGCAGTACTTTTGCTACCCAGCCCCAGCATTTT.

V gene TRBV7-9 combines with J gene TRBJ2-7; D gene ambiguous. CDR1 SEHNR and CDR2 FQNEAQ come from the germline V gene (reference sequence). The length of the CDR3 is 12 residues. The ends were cut back, 7 bases at V and 5 bases at J, with 12 bases in the middle. The CDR3 DNA is TGTGCCAGCAACCTAATCGGCAACGAGCAGTACTTC. Translated, it gives CASNLIGNEQYF.

In this sample, this clonotype turned up once. The chain employs TRBV18 and TRBJ2-1; 7 nucleotides agree with TRBD2. CDR1 is KGHSH and CDR2 is LQKENI in the germline V gene. CDR3 size: 13 residues. V gave up 6 bases and J gave up 8 bases; unmatched junction bases: 7. The CDR3 loop is CASSRRLAHEQFF. The CDR3 coding sequence is TGTGCCAGCTCCCGCAGACTAGCCCATGAGCAGTTCTTC.

The gene calls are TRBV28 and TRBJ1-5; D perhaps matches TRBD1 (5 bases). The CDR3 length is 15 residues. Trimming pared 5 bases from V and 3 bases from J, leaving 14 bases between. CDR1 and CDR2 (germline): MDHEN, SYDVKM. CDR3 in DNA: TGTGCCAGCAGTATCCTCCGGGGCCCCAATCAGCCCCAGCATTTT. It codes for CASSILRGPNQPQHF.

Here the CDR3 DNA reads TGCAGTGCGCGTGGACAGACGCACTACGAGCAGTACTTC. Translation: CSARGQTHYEQYF. The rearrangement links TRBV20-1 to TRBJ2-7, with D tentatively TRBD1 (6 bases). The CDR3 extends over 13 amino acids. Germline V CDR1 and CDR2: DFQATT, SNEGSKA (reference sequence). Trimming removed 6 bases from V and 3 bases from J, with 15 bases in between.

The CDR3 protein is CASSERHSEYTDTQYF. The CDR3, as DNA: TGTGCCAGCAGTGAAAGGCACTCCGAATACACAGATACGCAGTATTTT. The rearrangement joins TRBV2 to TRBJ2-3; D gene uncertain. The germline V gene encodes CDR1 SNHLY and CDR2 FYNNEI. The CDR3 runs 16 residues. Between the trimmed V and J ends, which lost 2 bases and 2 bases, there was a span of 14 bases.

The chain joins TRBV5-6 to TRBJ1-1, with a possible D match to TRBD1 (5 bases). This CDR3 is 14 amino acids long. Germline V gives CDR1 SGHDT, CDR2 YYEEEE. Deletions cut 0 bases from V and 4 bases from J, with 10 bases between. Here the CDR3 reads CASSLGWGSTEAFF. The CDR3 region has the DNA TGTGCCAGCAGCTTGGGTTGGGGGAGCACTGAAGCTTTCTTT. Drawing the rest from reference TRBV5-6 and TRBJ1-1, the complete variable domain is DAGVTQSPTHLIKTRGQQVTLRCSPKSGHDTVSWYQQALGQGPQFIFQYYEEEERQRGNFPDRFSGHQFPNYSSELNVNALLLGDSALYLCASSLGWGSTEAFFGQGTRLTVV.

The chain recombines TRBV6-4 with TRBJ2-1, with 14 bases that match TRBD2. The CDR3 spans 18 residues. Germline V CDR1 and CDR2: MRHNA, SNTAGT. Trimming cost V 2 bases and J 4 bases; bases outside gene matches: 7. The CDR3, as DNA: TGTGCCAGCAGTGACGGGACTAGCGGGAGAAGATCGTACAATGAGCAGTTCTTC. Its protein product is CASSDGTSGRRSYNEQFF.

V usage is TRBV2 and J usage is TRBJ2-7, with 9 bases that match TRBD2. The V segment lost 6 bases and the J segment 7 bases; nucleotides outside the gene matches: 4. There are 12 residues in the CDR3. Germline V gene data show CDR1 as SNHLY and CDR2 as FYNNEI. CDR3 in DNA: TGTGCCAGCAGGGGACTAGCAGGGGAGCAGTACTTC. Protein: CASRGLAGEQYF.

The chain recombines TRBV12-3 or TRBV12-4 with TRBJ1-2, with D maybe TRBD1 (6 bases). Trimming cost V 5 bases and J 7 bases, with 17 bases left between them. The CDR3 contains 14 residues. The chain's CDR3 is CASSPSGGVRGYTF. As DNA, the CDR3 is TGTGCCAGCAGTCCCTCGGGGGGCGTACGTGGCTACACCTTC.

The rearrangement uses TRBV29-1 and TRBJ2-7; 10 nucleotides match TRBD2. Germline lookup yields CDR1 SQVTM and CDR2 ANQGSEA. V shed 3 bases and J 5 bases; nucleotides not matched to a gene: 10. This CDR3 has 15 residues. The CDR3 DNA sequence: TGCAGCGTTGAGATTTCTAGCGGGAGTTCAAACGAGCAGTACTTC. It translates to CSVEISSGSSNEQYF.

The count of this clonotype is one. The V call is TRBV18, the J call TRBJ2-6; D is tentatively TRBD1 or TRBD2 (5 bases each). Germline loops: CDR1 KGHSH, CDR2 LQKENI. This CDR3 region has 17 residues. V dropped 6 bases and J dropped 0 bases, with 15 bases sitting between them. The CDR3 sequence: CASSSYGAPSGANVLTF. The CDR3 nucleotides are TGTGCCAGCTCGTCCTACGGGGCACCCTCTGGGGCCAACGTCCTGACTTTC.